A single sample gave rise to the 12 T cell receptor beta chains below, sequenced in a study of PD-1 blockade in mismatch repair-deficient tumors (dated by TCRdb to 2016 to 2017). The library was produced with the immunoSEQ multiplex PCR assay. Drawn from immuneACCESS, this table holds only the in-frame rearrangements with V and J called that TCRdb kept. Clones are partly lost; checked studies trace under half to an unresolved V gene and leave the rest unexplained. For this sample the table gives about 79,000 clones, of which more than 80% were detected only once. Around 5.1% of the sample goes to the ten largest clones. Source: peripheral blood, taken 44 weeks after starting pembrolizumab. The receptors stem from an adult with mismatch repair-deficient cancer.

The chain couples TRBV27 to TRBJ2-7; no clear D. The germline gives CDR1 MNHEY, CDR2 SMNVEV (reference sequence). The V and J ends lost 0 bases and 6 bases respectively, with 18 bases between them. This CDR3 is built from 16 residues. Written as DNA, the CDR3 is TGTGCCAGCAGTTTATCCGCACGGACGGTGGCCTCCGAGCAGTACTTC. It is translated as CASSLSARTVASEQYF.

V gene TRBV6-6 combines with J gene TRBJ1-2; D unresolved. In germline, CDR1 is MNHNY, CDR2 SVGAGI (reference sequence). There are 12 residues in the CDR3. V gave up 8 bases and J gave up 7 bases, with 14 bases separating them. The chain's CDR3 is CASRREKGGYTF. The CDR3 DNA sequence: TGTGCCAGCCGCCGGGAGAAGGGTGGCTACACCTTC.

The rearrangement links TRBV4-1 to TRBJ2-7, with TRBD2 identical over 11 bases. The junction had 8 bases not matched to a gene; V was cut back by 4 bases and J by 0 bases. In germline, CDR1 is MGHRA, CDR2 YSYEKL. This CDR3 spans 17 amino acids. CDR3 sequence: CASSPKYTSGSSYEQYF. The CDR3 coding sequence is TGCGCCAGCAGCCCCAAGTACACTAGCGGGAGCTCCTACGAGCAGTACTTC.

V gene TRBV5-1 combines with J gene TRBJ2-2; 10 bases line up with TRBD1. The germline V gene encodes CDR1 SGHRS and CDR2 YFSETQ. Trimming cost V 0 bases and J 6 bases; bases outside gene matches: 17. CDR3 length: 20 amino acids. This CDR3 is CASSLGRQGASIIGAGELFF. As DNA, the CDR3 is TGCGCCAGCAGCTTGGGGCGACAGGGGGCCTCGATAATCGGAGCCGGGGAGCTGTTTTTT.

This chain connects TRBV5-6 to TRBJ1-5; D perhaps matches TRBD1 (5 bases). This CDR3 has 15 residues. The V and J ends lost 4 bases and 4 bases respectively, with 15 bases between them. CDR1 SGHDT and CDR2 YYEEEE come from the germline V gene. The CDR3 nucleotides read TGTGCCAGCAGCCGCCACCGGGGGGAGAATCAGCCCCAGCATTTT. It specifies CASSRHRGENQPQHF.

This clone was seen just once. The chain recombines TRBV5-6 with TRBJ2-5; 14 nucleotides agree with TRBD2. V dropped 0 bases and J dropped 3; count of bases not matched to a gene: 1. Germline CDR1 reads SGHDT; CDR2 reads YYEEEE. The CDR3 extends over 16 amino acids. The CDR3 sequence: CASSLAGLAGEETQYF. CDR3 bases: TGTGCCAGCAGCTTGGCGGGACTAGCGGGAGAAGAGACCCAGTACTTC.

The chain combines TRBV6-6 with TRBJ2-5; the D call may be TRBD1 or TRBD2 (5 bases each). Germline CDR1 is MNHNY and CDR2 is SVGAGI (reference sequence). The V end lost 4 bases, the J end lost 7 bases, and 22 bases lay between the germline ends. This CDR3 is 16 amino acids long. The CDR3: CASSFLPGPSSGTQYF. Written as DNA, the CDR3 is TGTGCCAGCAGTTTCTTGCCGGGACCGAGTTCGGGGACCCAGTACTTC.

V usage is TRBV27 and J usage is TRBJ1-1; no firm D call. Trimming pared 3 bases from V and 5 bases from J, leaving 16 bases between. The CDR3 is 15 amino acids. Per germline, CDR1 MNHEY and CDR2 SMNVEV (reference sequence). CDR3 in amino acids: CASSLSPGVQTEAFF. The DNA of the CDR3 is TGTGCCAGCAGTTTGTCTCCGGGTGTACAAACTGAAGCTTTCTTT.

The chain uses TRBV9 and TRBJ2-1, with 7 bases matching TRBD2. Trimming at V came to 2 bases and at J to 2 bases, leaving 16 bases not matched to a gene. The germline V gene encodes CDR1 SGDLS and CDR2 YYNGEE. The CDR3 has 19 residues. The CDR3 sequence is CASSVFGRPFRGTYNEQFF. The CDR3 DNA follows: TGTGCCAGCAGCGTCTTCGGGAGGCCCTTCAGAGGCACCTACAATGAGCAGTTCTTC.

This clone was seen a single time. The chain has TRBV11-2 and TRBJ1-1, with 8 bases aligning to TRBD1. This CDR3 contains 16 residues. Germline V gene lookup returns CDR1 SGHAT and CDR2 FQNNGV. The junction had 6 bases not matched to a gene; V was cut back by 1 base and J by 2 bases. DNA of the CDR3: TGTGCCAGCAGCTTAGGGTACACAGGGGGAAACACTGAAGCTTTCTTT. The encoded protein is CASSLGYTGGNTEAFF.

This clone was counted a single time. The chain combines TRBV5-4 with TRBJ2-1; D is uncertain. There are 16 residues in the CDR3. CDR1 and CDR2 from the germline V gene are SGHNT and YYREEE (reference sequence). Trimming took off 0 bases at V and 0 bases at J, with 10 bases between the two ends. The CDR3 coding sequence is TGTGCCAGCAGCTTGGGTGGCGGAAACTCCTACAATGAGCAGTTCTTC. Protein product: CASSLGGGNSYNEQFF.

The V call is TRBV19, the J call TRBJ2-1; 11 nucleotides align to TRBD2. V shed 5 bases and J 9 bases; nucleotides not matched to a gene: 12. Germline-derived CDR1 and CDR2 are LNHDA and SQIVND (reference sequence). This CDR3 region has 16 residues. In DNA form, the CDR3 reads TGTGCCAGTAGTTCACTGGGTAGCGGGAGGGTTAGTGAGCAGTTCTTC. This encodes CASSSLGSGRVSEQFF.